These 3 T cell receptor beta chains were sequenced from one sample in a study of T-cell reconstitution after alpha-beta-depleted transplantation in children. During its preparation, the TCRbeta library received unique molecular identifiers. TCRdb re-analysed the PCR reads in MiXCR, keeping a single row per CDR3 protein. The sample carries about 980,000 distinct CDR3 sequences, roughly 29% recorded once. The sample here was PBMCs, mostly from graft donor cells, taken 360 days after TCRalphabeta/CD19-depleted stem cell transplant. All receptors come from a boy under three years old who had a stem cell transplant for SCID, so the T cells may come from the graft donor.

This clonotype showed up just a few times. The chain carries TRBV20-1 and TRBJ1-1; D may be TRBD1 (5 bases). The germline V gene encodes CDR1 DFQATT and CDR2 SNEGSKA (reference sequence). CDR3 size: 13 residues. V was pared by 2 bases and J by 8 bases, with 15 bases between. This chain's CDR3 is CSARLGWGTEAFF. In DNA, the CDR3 is TGCAGTGCTAGACTGGGATGGGGCACGGAAGCTTTCTTT.

The chain couples TRBV5-1 to TRBJ2-1; 9 nucleotides agree with TRBD2. This CDR3 is built from 13 residues. The V segment lost 5 bases and the J segment 8 bases; nucleotides outside the gene matches: 5. CDR1 and CDR2 from the germline V gene are SGHRS and YFSETQ. The CDR3 is CASRPAGGYEQFF. The CDR3 coding sequence is TGCGCCAGCAGACCAGCGGGGGGTTATGAGCAGTTCTTC.

At least ten counts were recorded for this clonotype. V is TRBV12-3 or TRBV12-4 and J is TRBJ1-5; D is unclear. With 1 base removed from V and 1 base from J, the gap between germline ends came to 2 bases. CDR3 length equals 13 residues. The CDR3: CASSLVSNQPQHF. CDR3 DNA: TGTGCCAGCAGTTTAGTGAGCAATCAGCCCCAGCATTTT.